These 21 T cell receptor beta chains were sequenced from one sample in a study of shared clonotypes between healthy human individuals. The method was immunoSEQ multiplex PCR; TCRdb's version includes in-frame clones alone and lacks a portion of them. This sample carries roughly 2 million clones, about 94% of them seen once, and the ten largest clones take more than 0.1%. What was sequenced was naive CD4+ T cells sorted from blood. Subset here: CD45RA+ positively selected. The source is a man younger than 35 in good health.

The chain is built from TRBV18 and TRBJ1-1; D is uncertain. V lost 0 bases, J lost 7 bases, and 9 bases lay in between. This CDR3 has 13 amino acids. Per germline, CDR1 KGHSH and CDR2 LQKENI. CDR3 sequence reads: CASSPPSAGEAFF. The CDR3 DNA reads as TGTGCCAGCTCACCACCGTCAGCCGGTGAAGCTTTCTTT.

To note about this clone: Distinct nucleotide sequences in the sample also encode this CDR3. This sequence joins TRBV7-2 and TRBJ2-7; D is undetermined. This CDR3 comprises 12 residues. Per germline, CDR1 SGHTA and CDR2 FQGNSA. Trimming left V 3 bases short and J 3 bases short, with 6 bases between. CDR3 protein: CASSLDDYEQYF. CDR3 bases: TGTGCCAGCAGCTTGGACGACTACGAGCAGTACTTC.

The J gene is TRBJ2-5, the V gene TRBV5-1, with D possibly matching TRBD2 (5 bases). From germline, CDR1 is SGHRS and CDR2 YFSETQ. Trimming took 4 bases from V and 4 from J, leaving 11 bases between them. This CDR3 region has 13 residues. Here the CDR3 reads CASSREGSETQYF. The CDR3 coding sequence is TGCGCCAGCAGCCGTGAGGGATCAGAGACCCAGTACTTC.

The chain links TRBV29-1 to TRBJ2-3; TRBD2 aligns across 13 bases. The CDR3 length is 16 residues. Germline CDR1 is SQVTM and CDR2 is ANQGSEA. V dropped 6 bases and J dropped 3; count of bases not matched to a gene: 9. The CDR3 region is CSVGATSGGLTDTQYF. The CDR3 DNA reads TGCAGCGTAGGCGCGACTAGCGGGGGGCTTACAGATACGCAGTATTTT.

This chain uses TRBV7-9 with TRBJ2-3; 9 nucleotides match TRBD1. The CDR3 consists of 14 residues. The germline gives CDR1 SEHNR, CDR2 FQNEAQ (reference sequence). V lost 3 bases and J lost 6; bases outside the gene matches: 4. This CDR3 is CASSFGTGTDTQYF. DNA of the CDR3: TGTGCCAGCAGCTTTGGGACAGGGACGGATACGCAGTATTTT. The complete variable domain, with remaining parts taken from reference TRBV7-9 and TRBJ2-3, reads DTGVSQNPRHKITKRGQNVTFRCDPISEHNRLYWYRQTLGQGPEFLTYFQNEAQLEKSRLLSDRFSAERPKGSFSTLEIQRTEQGDSAMYLCASSFGTGTDTQYFGPGTRLTVL.

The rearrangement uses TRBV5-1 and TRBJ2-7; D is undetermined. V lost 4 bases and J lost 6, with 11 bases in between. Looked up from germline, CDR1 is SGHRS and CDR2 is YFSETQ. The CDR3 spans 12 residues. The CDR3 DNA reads TGCGCCAGCAGCCCAGATCTGGTCGAGCAGTACTTC. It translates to CASSPDLVEQYF.

In DNA form, the CDR3 reads TGCGCCAGCAGCTTGGGAGAAGGAATCCAAGAGACCCAGTACTTC. Translating gives CASSLGEGIQETQYF. The rearrangement uses TRBV5-1 and TRBJ2-5; D not resolved. There are 15 residues in the CDR3. Looked up from germline, CDR1 is SGHRS and CDR2 is YFSETQ. V shed 0 bases and J shed 1 base, with 10 bases lying between them.

CDR3: CASYRSEGTEAFF. CDR3 nucleotide sequence: TGTGCCAGCTACAGGTCCGAGGGGACTGAAGCTTTCTTT. The chain links TRBV7-9 to TRBJ1-1, with D maybe TRBD1 (5 bases). Germline CDR1 and CDR2: SEHNR and FQNEAQ (reference sequence). Trimming took off 8 bases at V and 5 bases at J, with 15 bases between the two ends. This CDR3 comprises 13 residues.

CDR3 in amino acids: CASSSRGLYNEKLFF. DNA for the CDR3: TGTGCCAGCAGCTCCAGAGGGTTATATAATGAAAAACTGTTTTTT. The chain uses TRBV7-2 and TRBJ1-4; no definite D call. Germline CDR1 is SGHTA and CDR2 is FQGNSA. The ends were cut back, 4 bases at V and 4 bases at J, with 13 bases in the middle. The CDR3 has 15 amino acids. Drawing the rest from reference TRBV7-2 and TRBJ1-4, the complete variable domain is GAGVSQSPSNKVTEKGKDVELRCDPISGHTALYWYRQSLGQGLEFLIYFQGNSAPDKSGLPSDRFSAERTGGSVSTLTIQRTQQEDSAVYLCASSSRGLYNEKLFFGSGTQLSVL.

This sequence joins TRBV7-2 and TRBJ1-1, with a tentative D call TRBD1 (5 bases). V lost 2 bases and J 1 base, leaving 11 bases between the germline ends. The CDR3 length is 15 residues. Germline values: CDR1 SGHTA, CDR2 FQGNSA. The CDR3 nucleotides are TGTGCCAGCAGCTTAACTCCAGGGCAGAACACTGAAGCTTTCTTT. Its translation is CASSLTPGQNTEAFF.

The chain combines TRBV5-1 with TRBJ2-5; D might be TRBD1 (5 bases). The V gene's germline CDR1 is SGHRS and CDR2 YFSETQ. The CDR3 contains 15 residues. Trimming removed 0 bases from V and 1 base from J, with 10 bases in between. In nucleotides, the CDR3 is TGCGCCAGCAGCTTGGGGTCAGGGATCCAAGAGACCCAGTACTTC. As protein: CASSLGSGIQETQYF. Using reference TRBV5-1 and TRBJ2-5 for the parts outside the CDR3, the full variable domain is KAGVTQTPRYLIKTRGQQVTLSCSPISGHRSVSWYQQTPGQGLQFLFEYFSETQRNKGNFPGRFSGRQFSNSRSEMNVSTLELGDSALYLCASSLGSGIQETQYFGPGTRLLVL.

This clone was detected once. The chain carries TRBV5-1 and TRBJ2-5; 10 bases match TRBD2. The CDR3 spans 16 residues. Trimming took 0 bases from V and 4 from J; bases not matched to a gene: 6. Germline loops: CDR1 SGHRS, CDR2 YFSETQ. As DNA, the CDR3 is TGCGCCAGCAGCTTGGAGCCTAGCGGGGGAAGAGAGACCCAGTACTTC. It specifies CASSLEPSGGRETQYF. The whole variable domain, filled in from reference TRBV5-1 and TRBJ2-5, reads KAGVTQTPRYLIKTRGQQVTLSCSPISGHRSVSWYQQTPGQGLQFLFEYFSETQRNKGNFPGRFSGRQFSNSRSEMNVSTLELGDSALYLCASSLEPSGGRETQYFGPGTRLLVL.

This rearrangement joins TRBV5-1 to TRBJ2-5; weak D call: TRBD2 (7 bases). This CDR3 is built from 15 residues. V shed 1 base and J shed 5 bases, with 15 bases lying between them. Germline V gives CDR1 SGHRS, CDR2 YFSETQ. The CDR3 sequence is CASSLSGGGLETQYF. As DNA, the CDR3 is TGCGCCAGCAGCTTGAGCGGCGGGGGCCTGGAGACCCAGTACTTC.

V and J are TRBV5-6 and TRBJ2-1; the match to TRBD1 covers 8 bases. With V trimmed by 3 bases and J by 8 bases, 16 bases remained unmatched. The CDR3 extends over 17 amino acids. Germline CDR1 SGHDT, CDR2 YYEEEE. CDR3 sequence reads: CASSSGQGMPKGDEQFF. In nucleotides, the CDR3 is TGTGCCAGCAGCTCAGGACAGGGAATGCCTAAGGGCGATGAGCAGTTCTTC.

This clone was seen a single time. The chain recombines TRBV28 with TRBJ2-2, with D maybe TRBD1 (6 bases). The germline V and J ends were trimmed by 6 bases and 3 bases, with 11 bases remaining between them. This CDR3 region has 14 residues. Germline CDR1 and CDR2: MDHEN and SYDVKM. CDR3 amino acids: CASSQGHHTGELFF. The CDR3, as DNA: TGTGCCAGCAGCCAGGGACATCACACCGGGGAGCTGTTTTTT. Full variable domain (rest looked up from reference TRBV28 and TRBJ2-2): DVKVTQSSRYLVKRTGEKVFLECVQDMDHENMFWYRQDPGLGLRLIYFSYDVKMKEKGDIPEGYSVSREKKERFSLILESASTNQTSMYLCASSQGHHTGELFFGEGSRLTVL.

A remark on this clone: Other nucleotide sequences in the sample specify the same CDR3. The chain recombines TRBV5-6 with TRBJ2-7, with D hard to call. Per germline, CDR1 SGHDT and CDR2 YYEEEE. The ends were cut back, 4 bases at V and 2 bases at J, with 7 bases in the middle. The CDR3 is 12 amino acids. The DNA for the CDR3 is TGTGCCAGCAGCCGTGTCCCCTACGAGCAGTACTTC. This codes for CASSRVPYEQYF.

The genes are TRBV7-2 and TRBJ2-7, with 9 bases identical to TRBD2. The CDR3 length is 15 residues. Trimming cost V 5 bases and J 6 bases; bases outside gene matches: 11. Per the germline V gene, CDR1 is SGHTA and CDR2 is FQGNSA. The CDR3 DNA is TGTGCCAGCAGCCCCACGGGACTAGCTTTTTCCGAGCAGTACTTC. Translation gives CASSPTGLAFSEQYF.

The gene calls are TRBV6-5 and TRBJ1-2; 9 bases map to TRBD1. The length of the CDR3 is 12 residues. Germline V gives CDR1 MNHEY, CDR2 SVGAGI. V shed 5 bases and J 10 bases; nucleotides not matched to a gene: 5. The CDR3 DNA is TGTGCCAGCAGTCGGACAGGGGACTCCTACACCTTC. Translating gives CASSRTGDSYTF.

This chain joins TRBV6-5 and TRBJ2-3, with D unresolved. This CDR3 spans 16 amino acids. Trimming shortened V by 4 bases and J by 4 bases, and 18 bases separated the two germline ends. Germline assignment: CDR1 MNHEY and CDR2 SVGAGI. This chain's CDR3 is CASSFSEGAASDTQYF. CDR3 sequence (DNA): TGTGCCAGCAGTTTTTCCGAAGGTGCAGCTTCAGATACGCAGTATTTT.

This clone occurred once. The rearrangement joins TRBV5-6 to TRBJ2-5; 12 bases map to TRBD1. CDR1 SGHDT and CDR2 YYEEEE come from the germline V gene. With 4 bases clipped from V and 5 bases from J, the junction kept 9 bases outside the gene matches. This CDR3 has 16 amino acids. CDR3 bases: TGTGCCAGCAGCCTTCCGGGACAGGGGGCGAGGGAGACCCAGTACTTC. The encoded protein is CASSLPGQGARETQYF.

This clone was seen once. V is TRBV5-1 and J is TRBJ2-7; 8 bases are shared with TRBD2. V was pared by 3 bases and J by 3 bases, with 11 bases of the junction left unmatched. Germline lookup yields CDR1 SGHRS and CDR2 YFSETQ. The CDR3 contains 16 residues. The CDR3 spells CASSSSGSPPLYEQYF. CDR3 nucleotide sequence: TGCGCCAGCAGCTCAAGCGGGAGTCCCCCACTCTACGAGCAGTACTTC.